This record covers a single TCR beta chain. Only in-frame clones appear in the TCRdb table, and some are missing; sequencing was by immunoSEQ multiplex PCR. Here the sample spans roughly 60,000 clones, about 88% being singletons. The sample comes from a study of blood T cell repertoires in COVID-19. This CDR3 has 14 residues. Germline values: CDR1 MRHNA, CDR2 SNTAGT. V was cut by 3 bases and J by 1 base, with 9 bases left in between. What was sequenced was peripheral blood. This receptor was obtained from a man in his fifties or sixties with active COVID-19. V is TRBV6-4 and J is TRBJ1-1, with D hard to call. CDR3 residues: CASSESLGNTEAFF. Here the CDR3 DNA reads TGTGCCAGCAGTGAATCCCTAGGGAACACTGAAGCTTTCTTT.